The 4 T cell receptor beta chains presented below share a single source sample, sequenced in a study of blood T cells in healthy people across ages. The use of a sample-barcoded 5' primer and a J-beta primer mix characterized a second PCR of 7 to 11 cycles. TCRdb reanalysed the 5' RACE reads using MiXCR and keeps one entry per CDR3 protein. Altogether roughly 800,000 distinct CDR3 sequences are present, more than 45% being singletons, with the ten largest covering 22%. The sequencing sample was made of blood. The receptors here all came from a man younger than 40 in good health.

The rearrangement joins TRBV3-1 to TRBJ2-7; 9 bases match TRBD2. This CDR3 has 18 residues. The V gene end was trimmed by 0 bases and the J gene end by 2 bases; junction bases not matched to a gene: 11. Germline V CDR1 and CDR2: LGHDT, YNNKEL (reference sequence). CDR3 sequence: CASSQDTSGWRRTYEQYF. DNA for the CDR3: TGTGCCAGCAGCCAAGATACTAGCGGGTGGCGCCGGACCTACGAGCAGTACTTC.

The V call is TRBV7-9, the J call TRBJ2-1; D unresolved. CDR1 is SEHNR, CDR2 FQNEAQ, per germline (reference sequence). Trimming took 5 bases from V and 4 from J, leaving 15 bases between them. The CDR3 runs 15 residues. The CDR3 sequence is CASSHPAVGYNEQFF. The CDR3 DNA follows: TGTGCCAGCAGCCACCCGGCCGTTGGGTACAATGAGCAGTTCTTC.

The rearrangement uses TRBV9 and TRBJ2-5; TRBD2 agrees at 13 bases. Germline V gives CDR1 SGDLS, CDR2 YYNGEE. V gave up 0 bases and J gave up 1 base; unmatched junction bases: 3. This CDR3 region has 17 residues. CDR3 amino acids: CASSVGRTSGGQETQYF. CDR3 sequence (DNA): TGTGCCAGCAGCGTAGGAAGGACTAGCGGGGGCCAAGAGACCCAGTACTTC.

This clonotype occurred many times. The chain couples TRBV7-2 to TRBJ2-5, with D unclear. This CDR3 is 14 amino acids long. The germline CDR1 and CDR2 sequences are SGHTA and FQGNSA. V gave up 5 bases and J gave up 4 bases, with 14 bases separating them. The CDR3 loop reads CASSQNLGLETQYF. CDR3 DNA: TGTGCCAGCAGCCAGAATCTCGGATTAGAGACCCAGTACTTC.